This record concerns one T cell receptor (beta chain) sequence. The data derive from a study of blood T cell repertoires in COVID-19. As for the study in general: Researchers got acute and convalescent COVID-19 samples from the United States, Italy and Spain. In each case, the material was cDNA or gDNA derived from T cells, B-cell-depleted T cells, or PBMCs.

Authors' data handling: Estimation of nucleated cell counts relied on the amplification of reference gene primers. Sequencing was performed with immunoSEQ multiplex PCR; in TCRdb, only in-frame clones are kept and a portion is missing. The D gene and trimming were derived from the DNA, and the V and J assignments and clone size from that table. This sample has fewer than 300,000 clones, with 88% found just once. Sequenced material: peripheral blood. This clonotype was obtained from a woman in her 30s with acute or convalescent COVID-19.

Written as DNA, the CDR3 is TGTGCCAGCAGGCGGGGAAACTATGGCTACACCTTC. Its translation: CASRRGNYGYTF. The rearrangement links TRBV11-2 to TRBJ1-2; no reliable D call. Germline V gene data show CDR1 as SGHAT and CDR2 as FQNNGV. The CDR3 runs 12 residues. The V end lost 6 bases, the J end lost 2 bases, and 7 bases lay between the germline ends.